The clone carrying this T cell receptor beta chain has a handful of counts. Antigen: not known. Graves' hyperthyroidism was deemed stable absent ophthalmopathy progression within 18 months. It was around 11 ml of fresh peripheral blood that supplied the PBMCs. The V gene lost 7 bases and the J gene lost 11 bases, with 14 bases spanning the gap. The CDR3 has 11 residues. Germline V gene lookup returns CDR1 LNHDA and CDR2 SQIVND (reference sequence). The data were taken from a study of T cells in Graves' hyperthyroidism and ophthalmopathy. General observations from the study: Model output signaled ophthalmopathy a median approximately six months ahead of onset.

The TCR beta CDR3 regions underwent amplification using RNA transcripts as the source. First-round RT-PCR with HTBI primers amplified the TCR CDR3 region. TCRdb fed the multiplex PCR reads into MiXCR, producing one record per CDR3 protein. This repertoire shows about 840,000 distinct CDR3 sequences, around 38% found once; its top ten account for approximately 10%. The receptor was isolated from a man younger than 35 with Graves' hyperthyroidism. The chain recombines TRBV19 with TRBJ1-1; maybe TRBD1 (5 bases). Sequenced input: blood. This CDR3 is CASTIGHGAFF. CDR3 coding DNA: TGTGCCAGTACCATTGGACACGGGGCTTTCTTT.